Listed here are 27 T cell receptor beta chains from one sample, sequenced in a study of T cell clonality in common variable immunodeficiency. Study conclusions and caveats: Reportedly, TCR beta sequences from common variable immunodeficiency showed fewer deletions and N-nucleotide insertions.

The antigens for these receptors are not known. The repertoire was sequenced with immunoSEQ multiplex PCR; TCRdb's copy has only in-frame clones and lacks some. This sample shows around 13,000 clones and no singletons; approximately 7% rests with the ten largest. The sample comprised peripheral blood mononuclear cells. Receptors were obtained from a human donor with common variable immunodeficiency.

Comment on this clone: The CDR3 is cut off 3 residues early in the read; its end comes from the germline J gene. The rearrangement links TRBV7-9 to TRBJ2-7, with 9 bases aligning to TRBD1. V shed 6 bases, J shed 5 bases, and the junction held 8 bases outside the gene matches. The CDR3 is 14 amino acids. The germline CDR1 and CDR2 sequences are SEHNR and FQNEAQ (reference sequence). CDR3 amino acids: CASRNRDRENEQYF. CDR3 bases read: TGTGCCAGCAGAAACCGGGACAGGGAGAACGAG.

As regards this clone: The read halts 3 residues ahead of the CDR3 end, with the missing end drawn from the germline J gene. The chain links TRBV30 to TRBJ1-5, with D unclear. Trimming shortened V by 2 bases and J by 0 bases, and 8 bases separated the two germline ends. The V gene's germline CDR1 is GTSNPN and CDR2 SVGIG (reference sequence). This CDR3 spans 14 amino acids. CDR3 residues: CAWSSTYSNQPQHF. The part of the CDR3 DNA that was read is TGTGCCTGGAGTTCCACATATAGCAATCAGCCC. Full variable domain (outside the CDR3, taken from reference TRBV30 and TRBJ1-5): SQTIHQWPATLVQPVGSPLSLECTVEGTSNPNLYWYRQAAGRGLQLLFYSVGIGQISSEVPQNLSASRPQDRQFILSSKKLLLSDSGFYLCAWSSTYSNQPQHFGDGTRLSIL.

By its share, this clone is medium-sized (0.01 to 0.1%). The CDR3 is cut off 3 residues early in the read; its end comes from the germline J gene. The V call is TRBV4-2, the J call TRBJ1-4; the match to TRBD1 covers 9 bases. V trimming: 4 bases; J trimming: 7 bases; junction bases outside the gene matches: 22. Germline V CDR1 and CDR2: LGHNA, YNFKEQ. This CDR3 is built from 20 residues. The CDR3 bases that were read are TGTGCCAGCAGCCCGAGGCCCTCTGACAGGGGGTGGGGGCAAGGTGAAAAA. Residues: CASSPRPSDRGWGQGEK. The entire CDR3 is CASSPRPSDRGWGQGEKLFF.

With regard to this clone: Sequencing ends 3 residues short of the CDR3 end; the germline J gene provides the rest. V is TRBV19 and J is TRBJ2-5, with TRBD1 matching 10 bases. The CDR3 contains 15 residues. Germline V CDR1 and CDR2: LNHDA, SQIVND (reference sequence). V was pared by 3 bases and J by 1 base, with 2 bases of the junction left unmatched. The covered CDR3 bases are TGTGCCAGTAGTATCGACAGGGGGCCCCAAGAGACC. The encoded protein is CASSIDRGPQET. The whole CDR3 reads CASSIDRGPQETQYF.

Note on this clone: The read ends 3 residues early relative to the CDR3; the germline J gene fills the gap. The chain links TRBV7-9 to TRBJ1-1; TRBD1 aligns across 9 bases. V lost 5 bases and J lost 6; bases outside the gene matches: 7. Germline lookup yields CDR1 SEHNR and CDR2 FQNEAQ (reference sequence). The CDR3 has 14 residues. The DNA read from the CDR3 is TGTGCCAGCAGCCTCGAGGACAGGGGCTCTGAA. The encoded protein is CASSLEDRGSE. The entire CDR3 protein is CASSLEDRGSEAFF.

The table lists this clone with a few counts. The read stops 3 residues short of the end of the CDR3; the missing end is completed from the germline J gene. The chain carries TRBV7-9 and TRBJ1-1, with unresolved D. Trimming took 5 bases from V and 5 from J, leaving 9 bases between them. Germline V gene lookup returns CDR1 SEHNR and CDR2 FQNEAQ (reference sequence). This CDR3 has 12 residues. CDR3 bases read: TGTGCCAGCAGCCCCACGGGGACTGAA. Encoded protein: CASSPTGTE. The full CDR3 is CASSPTGTEAFF.

Note on this clone: With the read ending 3 residues before the CDR3 end, the germline J gene is used to fill in that end. The rearrangement uses TRBV7-2 and TRBJ2-5; the D gene is possibly TRBD1 (7 bases). In germline, CDR1 is SGHTA, CDR2 FQGNSA. Trimming took off 5 bases at V and 5 bases at J, with 15 bases between the two ends. The CDR3 is 14 residues long. The CDR3 reads CASSVGQEGETQYF. The sequenced part of the CDR3 DNA is TGTGCCAGCAGCGTCGGACAGGAGGGGGAGACC.

This clone came up a few times. With the read ending 3 residues before the CDR3 end, the germline J gene is used to fill in that end. The chain recombines TRBV7-2 with TRBJ1-2; the match to TRBD1 covers 7 bases. The CDR3 covers 13 residues. The germline V gene encodes CDR1 SGHTA and CDR2 FQGNSA. CDR3 DNA, as far as it was read: TGTGCCAGCAGCTTTACAGGGGTGAAGGGC. Translating it yields CASSFTGVKG. The CDR3 in its entirety is CASSFTGVKGYTF.

This clone is labeled as medium-sized. The sequence runs out 3 residues before the end of the CDR3; the remainder is reconstructed from the germline J gene. The gene calls are TRBV3-1 (or the pseudogene TRBV3-2) and TRBJ2-7, with 9 positions matching TRBD1. Per the germline V gene, CDR1 is LGHDT and CDR2 is YNNKEL (reference sequence). This CDR3 contains 18 residues. The ends lost 1 base at V and 2 bases at J; junction bases unmatched: 12. CDR3 DNA, as far as it was read: TGTGCCAGCAGCCAAGGAGTCACAGGGGGCGATACAACCTACGAG. Translating it yields CASSQGVTGGDTTYE. The complete CDR3 sequence is CASSQGVTGGDTTYEQYF.

This clone appeared a few times. The read ends 3 residues shy of where the CDR3 ends; the end is completed using the germline J gene. This chain links TRBV19 with TRBJ1-5; tentative D call: TRBD1 (6 bases). V lost 6 bases and J lost 4, with 19 bases in between. The CDR3 runs to 16 residues. CDR1 LNHDA and CDR2 SQIVND come from the germline V gene (reference sequence). CDR3 region: CASSPIRTAVNQPQHF. CDR3 bases read: TGTGCCAGTAGCCCTATTAGGACAGCGGTAAATCAGCCC. Filled out from reference TRBV19 and TRBJ1-5, the complete variable domain reads DGGITQSPKYLFRKEGQNVTLSCEQNLNHDAMYWYRQDPGQGLRLIYYSQIVNDFQKGDIAEGYSVSREKKESFPLTVTSAQKNPTAFYLCASSPIRTAVNQPQHFGDGTRLSIL.

Details on this clone: The read falls 3 residues short of the CDR3 end, and the missing part is taken from the germline J gene. The J gene is TRBJ1-6, the V gene TRBV7-9; no definite D call. The V gene lost 6 bases and the J gene lost 8 bases, with 11 bases spanning the gap. This CDR3 is built from 13 residues. The germline CDR1 and CDR2 sequences are SEHNR and FQNEAQ (reference sequence). This CDR3 is CASSRILDSPLHF. Incomplete CDR3 DNA: TGTGCCAGCAGTCGTATCCTCGATTCACCC. Together with reference TRBV7-9 and TRBJ1-6, the CDR3 gives the full variable domain: DTGVSQNPRHKITKRGQNVTFRCDPISEHNRLYWYRQTLGQGPEFLTYFQNEAQLEKSRLLSDRFSAERPKGSFSTLEIQRTEQGDSAMYLCASSRILDSPLHFGNGTRLTVT.

In this sample, this clone turned up a few times. CDR3 loop: CASSRGDLKTQYF. The CDR3 DNA, read in part, is TGTGCCAGCAGCCGGGGGGACTTAAAGACC. V gene TRBV7-3 combines with J gene TRBJ2-5, with 7 nucleotides matching TRBD2. The sequenced fragment ends 3 residues before the CDR3 boundary, so the rest is inferred from the germline J gene. With 5 bases clipped from V and 6 bases from J, the junction kept 6 bases outside the gene matches. The germline CDR1 and CDR2 sequences are SGHTA and FQGTGA. This CDR3 contains 13 residues.

With respect to this clone: The CDR3 is cut off 3 residues early in the read; its end comes from the germline J gene. V usage is TRBV6-2 or TRBV6-3 and J usage is TRBJ2-1; 11 bases fit TRBD2. V shed 5 bases and J 3 bases; nucleotides not matched to a gene: 9. The CDR3 totals 17 residues. The germline CDR1 and CDR2 sequences are MNHEY and SVGEGT. CDR3: CASSSLSGGAIYNEQFF. The DNA read from the CDR3 is TGTGCCAGCAGTAGCCTTAGCGGGGGGGCTATCTACAATGAG.

Notes on this clone: The CDR3 extends 3 residues past the end of the read, so its final part is completed from the germline J gene. The genes are TRBV7-2 and TRBJ1-5; D gene uncertain. Trimming stripped 3 bases from V and 1 base from J, with 10 bases between. Germline lookup yields CDR1 SGHTA and CDR2 FQGNSA. The CDR3 extends over 15 amino acids. CDR3: CASSFGLWSNQPQHF. Incomplete CDR3 DNA: TGTGCCAGCAGCTTCGGTTTATGGAGCAATCAGCCC.

Concerning this clone: The sequence runs out 3 residues before the end of the CDR3; the remainder is reconstructed from the germline J gene. The chain is built from TRBV2 and TRBJ2-7; D is perhaps TRBD2 (6 bases). CDR1 and CDR2 (germline): SNHLY, FYNNEI. Trimming stripped 7 bases from V and 2 bases from J, with 9 bases between. The CDR3 loop spans 12 amino acids. The DNA read from the CDR3 is TGTGCCAGCATGGGGGGTACCTACGAG. Protein product: CASMGGTYE. The full CDR3 protein is CASMGGTYEQYF.

The table lists this clone with many counts. Read coverage stops 3 residues before the CDR3 terminus; the germline J gene supplies the remainder. J is TRBJ2-5 and V is TRBV19, with a weak D call TRBD2 (6 bases). CDR1 LNHDA and CDR2 SQIVND come from the germline V gene (reference sequence). V lost 3 bases to trimming and J lost 2 bases, with 13 bases between them. This CDR3 has 15 residues. The CDR3 reads CASSMGGPIQETQYF. The covered CDR3 bases are TGTGCCAGTAGTATGGGGGGACCCATACAAGAGACC.

This clone showed up just a few times. The read terminates 3 residues before the CDR3 end, so the remaining end is supplied by the germline J gene. The gene calls are TRBV29-1 and TRBJ2-5; D might be TRBD2 (6 bases). Per the germline V gene, CDR1 is SQVTM and CDR2 is ANQGSEA. The V and J ends lost 6 bases and 5 bases respectively, with 16 bases between them. The CDR3 has 13 amino acids. The covered CDR3 bases are TGCAGCGTCGGAGGGACTCCAGGGGAGACC. Its protein is CSVGGTPGET. The whole CDR3 is CSVGGTPGETQYF.

This clone was detected only a few times. CDR3 region: CASSIDPGQIHGYTF. The covered CDR3 bases are TGTGCCAGTAGTATAGATCCTGGACAGATTCATGGC. The chain combines TRBV19 with TRBJ1-2; D is possibly TRBD1 (6 bases). The read ends 3 residues early relative to the CDR3; the germline J gene fills the gap. Germline V CDR1 and CDR2: LNHDA, SQIVND (reference sequence). This CDR3 region has 15 residues. Trimming removed 0 bases from V and 6 bases from J, with 14 bases in between.

This clone was detected ten times or more. The covered CDR3 bases are TGTGCCAGCTCACCAGGGTGGGGGGTGAGCACTGAA. The encoded protein is CASSPGWGVSTE. The whole CDR3 protein is CASSPGWGVSTEAFF. This chain joins TRBV18 and TRBJ1-1, with D possibly matching TRBD1 (5 bases). The read comes to an end 3 residues before the CDR3 does, leaving the germline J gene to fill in the end. V lost 2 bases and J 4 bases, leaving 14 bases between the germline ends. This CDR3 comprises 15 residues. The germline V gene encodes CDR1 KGHSH and CDR2 LQKENI.

Turning to this clone: The DNA ends 3 residues before the CDR3 does, and the rest of the CDR3 is filled in from the germline J gene. The J gene is TRBJ1-4, the V gene TRBV7-9, with D maybe TRBD1 (5 bases). Trimming shortened V by 6 bases and J by 7 bases, and 12 bases separated the two germline ends. Germline values: CDR1 SEHNR, CDR2 FQNEAQ (reference sequence). CDR3 length: 13 residues. The chain's CDR3 is CASSSSGVEKLFF. The sequenced CDR3 bases are TGTGCCAGCAGTTCCTCGGGGGTTGAAAAA.

About this clone: From the germline J gene comes the end of the CDR3, since the read stops 3 residues before it. The chain has TRBV7-3 and TRBJ1-2; D not certain. Germline V gene sequence: CDR1 SGHTA, CDR2 FQGTGA. V lost 1 base and J 4 bases, leaving 22 bases between the germline ends. The CDR3 spans 18 residues. The CDR3 here is CASSLRASVSGFIYGYTF. Incomplete CDR3 DNA: TGTGCCAGCAGCTTAAGGGCCTCAGTCAGTGGGTTTATCTATGGC.

This clone was seen repeatedly, ten times or more. Read data end 3 residues before the CDR3 end; the end is taken from the germline J gene. The J gene is TRBJ2-1, the V gene TRBV30, with TRBD1 matching over 10 bases. Germline trimming cut 0 bases from V and 0 bases from J; bases unmatched to any gene: 5. This CDR3 has 17 residues. Germline V lookup: CDR1 GTSNPN, CDR2 SVGIG (reference sequence). The CDR3 sequence: CAWSVGQGIPSYNEQFF. The CDR3 DNA, read in part, is TGTGCCTGGAGTGTGGGACAGGGGATCCCCTCCTACAATGAG.

Worth noting for this clone: Relative to the germline gene, one junction end is altered; a read error may explain this. The CDR3 extends 3 residues past the end of the read, so its final part is completed from the germline J gene. The V and J genes are TRBV7-3 and TRBJ1-1; D possibly corresponds to TRBD1 (6 bases). Germline V gives CDR1 SGHTA, CDR2 FQGTGA. The CDR3 has 13 residues. Partial CDR3 DNA: TGTTCCAGCAGCACAGGGATGAACACTGAA. It encodes CSSSTGMNTE. The CDR3 in its entirety is CSSSTGMNTEAFF.

The sequenced CDR3 bases are TGTGCCAGCAGCTTAATGGACAGTCACAATGAG. Protein product: CASSLMDSHNE. The full CDR3 protein is CASSLMDSHNEQFF. This chain uses TRBV7-9 with TRBJ2-1; possibly TRBD1 for D (6 bases). The read falls 3 residues short of the CDR3 end, and the missing part is taken from the germline J gene. The germline V gene encodes CDR1 SEHNR and CDR2 FQNEAQ (reference sequence). The CDR3 length is 14 residues. Trimming shortened V by 2 bases and J by 5 bases, and 10 bases separated the two germline ends.

This clone was seen at least ten times. The read ends 3 residues before the CDR3 terminus; that terminus is restored from the germline J gene. V and J are TRBV7-9 and TRBJ1-1; 9 bases line up with TRBD1. Per germline, CDR1 SEHNR and CDR2 FQNEAQ (reference sequence). Losses at the gene ends were 3 bases for V and 6 bases for J; bases not matched to a gene: 5. The CDR3 contains 14 residues. The chain's CDR3 is CASSFLDRGAEAFF. CDR3 DNA, as far as it was read: TGTGCCAGCAGCTTCCTGGACAGGGGCGCTGAA.

This clone has more than one count but fewer than ten. The read falls 3 residues short of the CDR3 end, and the missing part is taken from the germline J gene. This sequence joins TRBV13 and TRBJ2-7, with 13 bases matching TRBD2. Germline-derived CDR1 and CDR2 are PRHDT and FYEKMQ (reference sequence). V was clipped by 0 bases and J by 4 bases; unmatched bases: 6. This CDR3 comprises 17 residues. CDR3 region: CASSLGLAGGQRYEQYF. The covered CDR3 bases are TGTGCCAGCAGCTTAGGACTAGCGGGGGGGCAAAGGTACGAG.

To note about this clone: The CDR3 extends 3 residues past the end of the read, so its final part is completed from the germline J gene. The chain employs TRBV18 and TRBJ2-5, with D possibly TRBD1 on 6 matching bases. Trimming took 4 bases from V and 4 from J, leaving 13 bases between them. Germline V gene data show CDR1 as KGHSH and CDR2 as LQKENI. The CDR3 totals 14 residues. The covered CDR3 bases are TGTGCCAGCTCACAGGGGGAGCCAAGAGAGACC. This codes for CASSQGEPRET. The full CDR3 sequence reads CASSQGEPRETQYF.